This TCR beta chain was found in a study of T-cell reconstitution after alpha-beta-depleted transplantation in children. The CDR3 runs to 13 residues. The germline V and J ends were trimmed by 5 bases and 3 bases, with 8 bases remaining between them. Germline V CDR1 and CDR2: LNHNV, YYDKDF (reference sequence). Unique molecular identifiers featured in how the TCRbeta library was prepared. TCRdb re-called the PCR reads through MiXCR, storing one row per CDR3 protein. This repertoire shows a few hundred thousand distinct CDR3 sequences, 27% found once; its top ten account for 36%. This specimen was PBMCs, taken before TCRalphabeta/CD19-depleted stem cell transplant. The TCR originated in a boy younger than two with Wiskott-Aldrich syndrome, due to receive a stem cell transplant. The rearrangement uses TRBV15 and TRBJ1-5; D may be TRBD1 (6 bases). CDR3 DNA sequence: TGTGCCACCAGCCGGGACACCAATCAGCCCCAGCATTTT. Residues: CATSRDTNQPQHF.